These 30 T cell receptor beta chains were all obtained from the same sample, sequenced in a study of PD-1 blockade in classical Hodgkin lymphoma. The assay was immunoSEQ multiplex PCR, and TCRdb's table has in-frame clones only and misses some. The sample records nearly 25,000 clones, roughly 84% being singletons. All the patients suffered relapse after autologous stem cell transplantation, and brentuximab vedotin exposure differed. Out of thawed PBMCs, magnetic negative selection purified CD4+ T cells. The specimen was CD4+ T cells from blood, collected at baseline. The origin of the receptors is a human donor with classical Hodgkin lymphoma.

This chain uses TRBV27 with TRBJ1-1, with no clear D. CDR3 size: 13 residues. In germline, CDR1 is MNHEY, CDR2 SMNVEV (reference sequence). V lost 6 bases and J 4 bases, leaving 12 bases between the germline ends. In nucleotides, the CDR3 is TGTGCCAGCAGACCGGCTGCAACCACTGAAGCTTTCTTT. This encodes CASRPAATTEAFF.

This chain connects TRBV29-1 to TRBJ1-1, with a weak D call TRBD1 (5 bases). The V gene lost 7 bases and the J gene lost 9 bases, with 15 bases spanning the gap. The CDR3 runs to 11 residues. Germline CDR1 is SQVTM and CDR2 is ANQGSEA. CDR3 bases: TGCAGCGCAGTTACGAGGGACCAAGCTTTCTTT. It is translated as CSAVTRDQAFF.

The rearrangement joins TRBV6-5 to TRBJ2-2; 7 nucleotides match TRBD1. Trimming at V came to 2 bases and at J to 7 bases, leaving 4 bases not matched to a gene. The CDR3 runs to 14 residues. In germline, CDR1 is MNHEY, CDR2 SVGAGI. CDR3 region: CASSYRGQIGELFF. CDR3 nucleotide sequence: TGTGCCAGCAGTTACAGGGGGCAAATCGGGGAGCTGTTTTTT.

The chain carries TRBV7-9 and TRBJ2-7; 11 nucleotides line up with TRBD1. The CDR3 has 13 residues. Germline V gene sequence: CDR1 SEHNR, CDR2 FQNEAQ (reference sequence). The trim removed 6 bases at V and 6 bases at J, leaving 4 bases unmatched. The CDR3 region is CASSGQGATEQYF. The DNA of the CDR3 is TGTGCCAGCAGTGGACAGGGGGCGACCGAGCAGTACTTC.

J is TRBJ1-3 and V is TRBV9; D unresolved. CDR1 and CDR2 from the germline V gene are SGDLS and YYNGEE. CDR3 length equals 15 residues. V was pared by 0 bases and J by 0 bases, with 7 bases between. The DNA for the CDR3 is TGTGCCAGCAGCGTAGATGACATCTCTGGAAACACCATATATTTT. Its protein product is CASSVDDISGNTIYF. Variable domain in full (rest from reference TRBV9 and TRBJ1-3): DSGVTQTPKHLITATGQRVTLRCSPRSGDLSVYWYQQSLDQGLQFLIQYYNGEERAKGNILERFSAQQFPDLHSELNLSSLELGDSALYFCASSVDDISGNTIYFGEGSWLTVV.

The rearrangement joins TRBV29-1 to TRBJ2-4, with 9 bases fitting TRBD1. Germline CDR1 reads SQVTM; CDR2 reads ANQGSEA. The CDR3 is 14 residues long. With V trimmed by 4 bases and J by 5 bases, 6 bases remained unmatched. In nucleotides, the CDR3 is TGCAGCGTTGCGTTTAGGACAGGGGAAAACATTCAGTACTTC. This translates into CSVAFRTGENIQYF.

This chain joins TRBV6-6 and TRBJ2-5; TRBD1 matches at 7 bases. V shed 7 bases, J shed 5 bases, and the junction held 7 bases outside the gene matches. There are 13 residues in the CDR3. Per the germline V gene, CDR1 is MNHNY and CDR2 is SVGAGI (reference sequence). This CDR3 reads CASIHRGKETQYF. The CDR3 nucleotides read TGTGCCAGCATTCACAGGGGAAAGGAGACCCAGTACTTC.

Worth noting for this clone: The same CDR3 arises from other DNA sequences in this sample as well. The chain uses TRBV20-1 and TRBJ1-1, with D uncertain. This CDR3 spans 11 amino acids. CDR1 and CDR2 (germline): DFQATT, SNEGSKA (reference sequence). Trimming removed 0 bases at V and 11 bases at J, with 10 bases between. DNA of the CDR3: TGCAGTGCTAGAGACGCGTATGGGGCTTTCTTT. It yields the protein CSARDAYGAFF.

The gene calls are TRBV11-3 and TRBJ1-3, with TRBD1 matching 8 bases. The trim removed 2 bases at V and 0 bases at J, leaving 6 bases unmatched. Germline CDR1 is SGHNT and CDR2 is YENEEA. The CDR3 has 17 amino acids. CDR3 residues: CASSLPGTGFSGNTIYF. The CDR3 bases are TGTGCCAGCAGCTTACCCGGGACAGGATTCTCTGGAAACACCATATATTTT.

The chain is built from TRBV9 and TRBJ1-2, with D perhaps matching TRBD1 (6 bases). The CDR3 runs to 14 residues. The germline V gene has CDR1 SGDLS and CDR2 YYNGEE. V lost 4 bases, J lost 4 bases, and 14 bases lay in between. The CDR3 sequence: CASSPTGSRYGYTF. CDR3 coding DNA: TGTGCCAGCAGCCCCACAGGGTCTCGCTATGGCTACACCTTC.

The gene calls are TRBV6-6 and TRBJ1-5; D is unresolved. This CDR3 contains 13 residues. Germline V lookup: CDR1 MNHNY, CDR2 SVGAGI (reference sequence). The V and J ends lost 3 bases and 7 bases respectively, with 10 bases between them. CDR3 amino acids: CASSYGDRQPQHF. For the CDR3, the DNA is TGTGCCAGCAGTTATGGGGATAGGCAGCCCCAGCATTTT.

The chain links TRBV7-8 to TRBJ2-2, with 8 bases that match TRBD1. Germline V gene data show CDR1 as SGHVS and CDR2 as FQNEAQ. The CDR3 has 16 amino acids. The ends lost 5 bases at V and 6 bases at J; junction bases unmatched: 11. In DNA form, the CDR3 reads TGTGCCAGCAGCAACCTTCCAGGGGGCTACGCCGGGGAGCTGTTTTTT. Its protein is CASSNLPGGYAGELFF.

For the CDR3, the DNA is TGCGCCAGCAGCCAAGGAATCCTAGCGACTATAGATGAGCAGTTCTTC. Protein sequence: CASSQGILATIDEQFF. V and J are TRBV4-3 and TRBJ2-1; weak D call: TRBD2 (6 bases). The germline V gene has CDR1 LGHNA and CDR2 YSLEER. The CDR3 consists of 16 residues. Trimming stripped 1 base from V and 8 bases from J, with 18 bases between.

V is TRBV18 and J is TRBJ1-5, with D perhaps matching TRBD1 (6 bases). Germline loops: CDR1 KGHSH, CDR2 LQKENI. The CDR3 is 14 amino acids. V lost 3 bases to trimming and J lost 4 bases, with 10 bases between them. The CDR3 coding sequence is TGTGCCAGCTCACCTGCTGGACAGAATCAGCCCCAGCATTTT. Protein product: CASSPAGQNQPQHF. The complete variable domain, with remaining parts taken from reference TRBV18 and TRBJ1-5, reads NAGVMQNPRHLVRRRGQEARLRCSPMKGHSHVYWYRQLPEEGLKFMVYLQKENIIDESGMPKERFSAEFPKEGPSILRIQQVVRGDSAAYFCASSPAGQNQPQHFGDGTRLSIL.

CDR3 amino acids: CAISDSGTYEQYF. The CDR3 nucleotides read TGTGCCATCAGTGATTCCGGGACCTACGAGCAGTACTTC. V gene TRBV10-3 combines with J gene TRBJ2-7; the D gene is possibly TRBD2 (5 bases). The CDR3 loop spans 13 amino acids. Trimming cost V 3 bases and J 2 bases, with 8 bases left between them. The germline gives CDR1 ENHRY, CDR2 SYGVKD.

The CDR3 sequence is CASSLVQGQASIQYF. The CDR3 bases are TGTGCCAGCAGCTTGGTCCAGGGACAGGCCAGCATTCAGTACTTC. The genes are TRBV5-8 and TRBJ2-4; 8 nucleotides align to TRBD1. The V and J ends lost 0 bases and 9 bases, in that order; junction bases with no gene match: 8. The germline gives CDR1 SGHTS, CDR2 YDEGEE. CDR3 length equals 15 residues. The variable domain in full, completed from reference TRBV5-8 and TRBJ2-4, reads EAGVTQSPTHLIKTRGQQATLRCSPISGHTSVYWYQQALGLGLQFLLWYDEGEERNRGNFPPRFSGRQFPNYSSELNVNALELEDSALYLCASSLVQGQASIQYFGAGTRLSVL.

This clone was recorded a few times. V and J are TRBV18 and TRBJ1-2; D is unclear. The ends were cut back, 6 bases at V and 13 bases at J, with 15 bases in the middle. CDR3 length: 11 residues. The germline V gene has CDR1 KGHSH and CDR2 LQKENI. DNA for the CDR3: TGTGCCAGCTCCCCCAACTATGGTCTCACCTTC. It codes for CASSPNYGLTF.

The chain uses TRBV11-3 and TRBJ2-5, with 7 bases aligning to TRBD1. The CDR3 runs 16 residues. The trim removed 6 bases at V and 1 base at J, leaving 11 bases unmatched. From germline, CDR1 is SGHNT and CDR2 YENEEA. CDR3 residues: CASSPPGTALQETQYF. Here the CDR3 DNA reads TGTGCCAGCAGTCCCCCCGGGACAGCCCTCCAAGAGACCCAGTACTTC.

V is TRBV7-2 and J is TRBJ1-5; no definite D call. The CDR3 is made up of 13 amino acids. Between the trimmed V and J ends, which lost 2 bases and 4 bases, there was a span of 6 bases. CDR1 is SGHTA and CDR2 is FQGNSA in the germline V gene. CDR3 nucleotides: TGTGCCAGCAGCTTAATGGGGAATCAGCCCCAGCATTTT. Amino acids: CASSLMGNQPQHF.

Regarding this clone: An end of the junction differs from the germline gene, which may be a read error. V is TRBV11-3 and J is TRBJ2-1; D ambiguous. This CDR3 is 15 amino acids long. The germline V gene has CDR1 SGHNT and CDR2 YENEEA. DNA of the CDR3: TGTGCCAGCAGCGTAGACCGAACCCTTTACAATGAGCAGTTCTTC. It encodes CASSVDRTLYNEQFF.

J is TRBJ2-3 and V is TRBV5-1; D remains unclear. Germline loops: CDR1 SGHRS, CDR2 YFSETQ. The length of the CDR3 is 14 residues. V lost 1 base, J lost 1 base, and 7 bases lay in between. This chain's CDR3 is CASSLLLRTDTQYF. The CDR3 nucleotides read TGCGCCAGCAGCTTGCTCCTCCGCACAGATACGCAGTATTTT.

This chain connects TRBV2 to TRBJ2-1; a possible D gene is TRBD2 (7 bases). V was shortened by 2 bases and J by 9 bases, with 17 bases between the two germline ends. The CDR3 is made up of 15 amino acids. Germline V lookup: CDR1 SNHLY, CDR2 FYNNEI. In DNA form, the CDR3 reads TGTGCCAGCAGTGAAAGTTCGAGGGGGGGCCCTGAGCAGTTCTTC. It is translated as CASSESSRGGPEQFF.

Of note for this clone: One junction end disagrees with the germline gene, perhaps due to a read error. The rearrangement joins TRBV19 to TRBJ2-2; D remains ambiguous. The V gene's germline CDR1 is LNHDA and CDR2 SQIVND (reference sequence). The CDR3 runs to 13 residues. The CDR3 DNA reads as TGTGCCAGTAGTATAGAGAACCCCGGGGAGCTGTTTTTT. Its translation is CASSIENPGELFF.

The chain recombines TRBV5-1 with TRBJ1-1, with 8 bases identical to TRBD1. CDR3 length equals 14 residues. V dropped 4 bases and J dropped 5; count of bases not matched to a gene: 7. Germline V gene sequence: CDR1 SGHRS, CDR2 YFSETQ. The CDR3 sequence is CASSGQGPRTEAFF. The CDR3 region has the DNA TGCGCCAGCAGCGGACAGGGCCCGAGGACTGAAGCTTTCTTT.

This clone was found a few times. The chain has TRBV19 and TRBJ1-1, with TRBD1 matching 8 bases. This CDR3 contains 14 residues. V lost 7 bases, J lost 2 bases, and 6 bases stayed unmatched. The germline CDR1 and CDR2 sequences are LNHDA and SQIVND (reference sequence). The CDR3 sequence: CASNPQGGNTEAFF. The CDR3 DNA follows: TGTGCCAGTAATCCACAGGGGGGCAACACTGAAGCTTTCTTT.

This chain uses TRBV15 with TRBJ2-7; D gene ambiguous. CDR3 size: 14 residues. Between the trimmed V and J ends, which lost 0 bases and 2 bases, there was a span of 8 bases. Germline CDR1 LNHNV, CDR2 YYDKDF (reference sequence). CDR3 residues: CATSRDLGTYEQYF. CDR3 bases: TGTGCCACCAGCAGAGACTTGGGCACCTACGAGCAGTACTTC.

The V call is TRBV7-2, the J call TRBJ1-2; D is unresolved. CDR1 is SGHTA, CDR2 FQGNSA, per germline. This CDR3 is 12 amino acids long. Trimming stripped 3 bases from V and 4 bases from J, with 6 bases between. The CDR3 coding sequence is TGTGCCAGCAGCTTGGATGGCTATGGCTACACCTTC. Translation: CASSLDGYGYTF.

V gene TRBV28 combines with J gene TRBJ1-5; a weak D match, TRBD1 (6 bases). Germline V gene lookup returns CDR1 MDHEN and CDR2 SYDVKM. The length of the CDR3 is 13 residues. Deletions cut 6 bases from V and 3 bases from J, with 9 bases between. The CDR3 bases are TGTGCCAGCAGACGGGACACCAATCAGCCCCAGCATTTT. Encoded protein: CASRRDTNQPQHF.

V gene TRBV5-3 combines with J gene TRBJ2-1, with D possibly matching TRBD1 (6 bases). TRBV5-3 is given ORF status, its function remaining uncertain. This CDR3 is built from 12 residues. Trimming left V 9 bases short and J 8 bases short, with 15 bases between. The CDR3 spells CATRQALDEQFF. The DNA for the CDR3 is TGTGCCACCAGACAGGCCCTGGATGAGCAGTTCTTC.

The V gene is TRBV9, the J gene TRBJ1-4; D not resolved. V was pared by 1 base and J by 0 bases, with 13 bases between. The V gene's germline CDR1 is SGDLS and CDR2 YYNGEE. This CDR3 contains 17 residues. The DNA of the CDR3 is TGTGCCAGCAGCGTAACCGACCGGGGATCAACTAATGAAAAACTGTTTTTT. As protein: CASSVTDRGSTNEKLFF.